The 9 T cell receptor beta chains below come from one sample, sequenced in a study of cytomegalovirus exposure and HLA in healthy donors (dated by TCRdb to about 2017). Library preparation was by the immunoSEQ multiplex PCR assay. A mixture of 60 forward primers for TCR Vbeta segments and 13 reverse primers for TCR Jbeta segments was used in the multiplex PCR. The source is immuneACCESS, and TCRdb retained only in-frame sequences with V and J called. Part of the clones is not carried over; for the studies checked, unresolved V genes explain less than half of this, and the remainder is unexplained. In this sample the table shows roughly 150,000 clones, roughly 80% of which occur a single time. In total, the top ten clones hold roughly 1.4% of the sample. The material sequenced was PBMCs. The receptors come from a man between 45 and 60 years old in good health and CMV-seropositive.

The chain uses TRBV16 and TRBJ2-5, with TRBD1 matching 9 bases. The CDR3 covers 13 residues. The V segment lost 3 bases and the J segment 4 bases; nucleotides outside the gene matches: 0. Germline CDR1 KGHSY, CDR2 FQNENV. The CDR3 here is CASSQTGGETQYF. CDR3 DNA sequence: TGTGCCAGCAGCCAGACAGGGGGAGAGACCCAGTACTTC.

V is TRBV4-1 and J is TRBJ2-1; 8 nucleotides align to TRBD2. Germline V gene data show CDR1 as MGHRA and CDR2 as YSYEKL. J was trimmed by 12 bases and V by 1 base; bases with no gene match: 8. The CDR3 sequence is 14 residues long. The CDR3 is CASSQGGSGTRQFF. Here the CDR3 DNA reads TGCGCCAGCAGCCAAGGGGGATCTGGGACTAGGCAGTTCTTC.

The chain combines TRBV5-1 with TRBJ1-2, with D uncertain. The germline CDR1 and CDR2 sequences are SGHRS and YFSETQ. The CDR3 totals 13 residues. Trimming shortened V by 0 bases and J by 10 bases, and 13 bases separated the two germline ends. This CDR3 reads CASSLEGGRDYTF. The CDR3 DNA reads as TGCGCCAGCAGCTTGGAGGGAGGGAGAGACTACACCTTC.

This chain connects TRBV9 to TRBJ2-1; a possible D gene is TRBD2 (6 bases). Germline V CDR1 and CDR2: SGDLS, YYNGEE. Trimming pared 0 bases from V and 2 bases from J, leaving 9 bases between. The CDR3 length is 15 residues. CDR3 loop: CASSVDGSTYNEQFF. The CDR3, as DNA: TGTGCCAGCAGCGTAGACGGGAGTACCTACAATGAGCAGTTCTTC.

This clone was seen just once. The chain links TRBV5-4 to TRBJ1-2; the D is unclear. Deletions cut 6 bases from V and 2 bases from J, with 14 bases between. The germline gives CDR1 SGHNT, CDR2 YYREEE (reference sequence). This CDR3 has 14 residues. The CDR3 DNA follows: TGTGCCAGCAACTCGCTCCGGGAGAACTATGGCTACACCTTC. Amino acid sequence: CASNSLRENYGYTF.

The V gene is TRBV6-6, the J gene TRBJ1-6, with D maybe TRBD1 (5 bases). Germline CDR1 reads MNHNY; CDR2 reads SVGAGI (reference sequence). There are 15 residues in the CDR3. Trimming stripped 0 bases from V and 7 bases from J, with 10 bases between. CDR3 nucleotides: TGTGCCAGCAGTTACTCGAGGGACTCCAATTCACCCCTCCACTTT. Residues: CASSYSRDSNSPLHF.

This chain links TRBV7-2 with TRBJ2-3; D is unclear. Germline V CDR1 and CDR2: SGHTA, FQGNSA. V was cut by 5 bases and J by 4 bases, with 10 bases left in between. This CDR3 is 13 amino acids long. CDR3 loop: CASSLLGSDTQYF. In nucleotides, the CDR3 is TGTGCCAGCAGCCTCCTAGGATCAGATACGCAGTATTTT.

The chain carries TRBV10-3 and TRBJ2-1; D is perhaps TRBD1 (6 bases). CDR1 and CDR2 (germline): ENHRY, SYGVKD. CDR3 size: 15 residues. V gave up 3 bases and J gave up 0 bases, with 9 bases separating them. CDR3 DNA sequence: TGTGCCATCAGTGACGGACAGACCTCCTACAATGAGCAGTTCTTC. Amino acids: CAISDGQTSYNEQFF.

V gene TRBV7-3 combines with J gene TRBJ2-2, with 7 bases aligning to TRBD2. Germline V gene lookup returns CDR1 SGHTA and CDR2 FQGTGA. With V trimmed by 1 base and J by 4 bases, 12 bases remained unmatched. The CDR3 has 18 amino acids. Here the CDR3 reads CASSLIPGLPGSTGELFF. The CDR3 coding sequence is TGTGCCAGCAGCTTAATACCGGGACTACCCGGGAGCACCGGGGAGCTGTTTTTT.